The 11 T cell receptor beta chains below were found in one sample sequenced in a study of immune cell composition in non-small cell lung cancer. Profiled with immunoSEQ multiplex PCR; TCRdb holds only in-frame clones, not every one. This table has around 10,000 clones, over 55% appearing once. Sequencing was performed on lung tumor tissue. Source of these receptors: a human donor with non-small cell lung cancer.

V usage is TRBV29-1 and J usage is TRBJ2-1; 8 nucleotides agree with TRBD2. V trimming: 7 bases; J trimming: 7 bases; junction bases outside the gene matches: 6. This CDR3 is built from 12 residues. CDR1 and CDR2 from the germline V gene are SQVTM and ANQGSEA. As DNA, the CDR3 is TGCAGCGGATCCGGGACTAGGAATGAGCAGTTCTTC. This translates into CSGSGTRNEQFF.

The rearrangement joins TRBV18 to TRBJ1-4; possibly TRBD1 for D (6 bases). There are 14 residues in the CDR3. Trimming shortened V by 3 bases and J by 7 bases, and 12 bases separated the two germline ends. Germline V gives CDR1 KGHSH, CDR2 LQKENI. The CDR3 coding sequence is TGTGCCAGCTCACCGGGGGCGCAGGGTGAAAAACTGTTTTTT. As protein: CASSPGAQGEKLFF.

This clone was observed a handful of times. V gene TRBV2 combines with J gene TRBJ2-1, with TRBD2 as a possible D gene (5 bases). The germline V gene encodes CDR1 SNHLY and CDR2 FYNNEI. The V end lost 4 bases, the J end lost 3 bases, and 7 bases lay between the germline ends. The CDR3 contains 13 residues. CDR3 in amino acids: CASSAGFYNEQFF. CDR3 sequence (DNA): TGTGCCAGCAGTGCGGGGTTCTACAATGAGCAGTTCTTC.

This clone is medium-sized in the sample. This rearrangement joins TRBV5-6 to TRBJ2-7, with no clear D. CDR1 SGHDT and CDR2 YYEEEE come from the germline V gene. The V gene lost 1 base and the J gene lost 6 bases, with 5 bases spanning the gap. The CDR3 is 11 residues long. The CDR3 spells CASSLWSEQYF. The CDR3 region has the DNA TGTGCCAGCAGCTTGTGGAGCGAGCAGTACTTC.

The rearrangement uses TRBV7-2 and TRBJ2-2, with 7 bases fitting TRBD2. The CDR3 extends over 13 amino acids. V lost 5 bases to trimming and J lost 7 bases; unmatched junction nucleotides: 4. Germline V lookup: CDR1 SGHTA, CDR2 FQGNSA. CDR3 region: CASSPQRGGELFF. The CDR3 DNA follows: TGTGCCAGCAGCCCGCAGCGGGGCGGGGAGCTGTTTTTT.

V gene TRBV19 combines with J gene TRBJ2-7; D is undetermined. With 4 bases removed from V and 0 bases from J, the gap between germline ends came to 10 bases. Germline V gene data show CDR1 as LNHDA and CDR2 as SQIVND (reference sequence). This CDR3 has 14 residues. In DNA form, the CDR3 reads TGTGCCAGTAGTAGTCGGCGGAACTCCTACGAGCAGTACTTC. Translation gives CASSSRRNSYEQYF.

The CDR3 loop is CASSSSPGANVLTF. The CDR3 DNA is TGTGCCAGCAGCTCGAGCCCTGGGGCCAACGTCCTGACTTTC. The chain recombines TRBV9 with TRBJ2-6; no definite D call. V lost 4 bases to trimming and J lost 2 bases, with 7 bases between them. The CDR3 covers 14 residues. Germline-derived CDR1 and CDR2 are SGDLS and YYNGEE. The full variable domain, in which reference TRBV9 and TRBJ2-6 provide the parts outside the CDR3, is DSGVTQTPKHLITATGQRVTLRCSPRSGDLSVYWYQQSLDQGLQFLIQYYNGEERAKGNILERFSAQQFPDLHSELNLSSLELGDSALYFCASSSSPGANVLTFGAGSRLTVL.

There are a few counts of this clone. This chain links TRBV19 with TRBJ2-7; 9 nucleotides agree with TRBD2. Per germline, CDR1 LNHDA and CDR2 SQIVND (reference sequence). J gave up 3 bases and V 5 bases, and 11 bases lay outside the gene matches. The CDR3 has 16 residues. The CDR3 region has the DNA TGTGCCAGTAGTGGGGAGCGGGAGGTCGTATTCTACGAGCAGTACTTC. Its translation is CASSGEREVVFYEQYF.

This clone was counted only a few times. J is TRBJ2-5 and V is TRBV25-1; no clear D. Trimming cost V 5 bases and J 5 bases, with 9 bases left between them. There are 12 residues in the CDR3. Germline V lookup: CDR1 MGHDK, CDR2 SYGVNS. CDR3 in amino acids: CASSPGLETQYF. The DNA for the CDR3 is TGTGCCAGCAGTCCTGGCTTGGAGACCCAGTACTTC.

This clone was counted a few times. The genes are TRBV6-5 and TRBJ1-3, with 9 bases identical to TRBD1. The ends lost 6 bases at V and 2 bases at J; junction bases unmatched: 5. Germline V lookup: CDR1 MNHEY, CDR2 SVGAGI. The CDR3 extends over 15 amino acids. The CDR3 loop is CASRTRDRAGNTIYF. Written as DNA, the CDR3 is TGTGCCAGCAGGACCCGGGACAGGGCTGGAAACACCATATATTTT.

V gene TRBV9 combines with J gene TRBJ1-1; 8 nucleotides agree with TRBD1. V was clipped by 3 bases and J by 0 bases; unmatched bases: 4. The germline V gene has CDR1 SGDLS and CDR2 YYNGEE. The CDR3 is 15 residues long. CDR3: CASSGRTGLNTEAFF. The CDR3 DNA sequence: TGTGCCAGCAGCGGGAGGACAGGGCTGAACACTGAAGCTTTCTTT.